This T cell receptor (beta chain) was captured in a study of cytomegalovirus exposure and HLA in healthy donors. Study findings and constraints: Across all donors, roughly uniform sequencing depth was an assumption of the presence/absence analyses.

Notes on this clone: Its specificity is not known.

Germline V gene data show CDR1 as LGHNA and CDR2 as YNFKEQ. The CDR3 extends over 17 amino acids. V was shortened by 2 bases and J by 1 base, with 16 bases between the two germline ends. The PCR ran on 60 Vbeta and 13 Jbeta primers. TCRdb keeps only in-frame clones here, not all; method: immunoSEQ multiplex PCR. This sample's table reports roughly 40,000 clones. Input material: PBMCs. This rearrangement joins TRBV4-2 to TRBJ2-3; no reliable D call. The receptor comes from a man aged 25 to 40 in good health and CMV-seronegative. CDR3 sequence reads: CASSQPSREVGTDTQYF. The CDR3 DNA follows: TGTGCCAGCAGCCAACCATCCCGCGAGGTTGGCACAGATACGCAGTATTTT.